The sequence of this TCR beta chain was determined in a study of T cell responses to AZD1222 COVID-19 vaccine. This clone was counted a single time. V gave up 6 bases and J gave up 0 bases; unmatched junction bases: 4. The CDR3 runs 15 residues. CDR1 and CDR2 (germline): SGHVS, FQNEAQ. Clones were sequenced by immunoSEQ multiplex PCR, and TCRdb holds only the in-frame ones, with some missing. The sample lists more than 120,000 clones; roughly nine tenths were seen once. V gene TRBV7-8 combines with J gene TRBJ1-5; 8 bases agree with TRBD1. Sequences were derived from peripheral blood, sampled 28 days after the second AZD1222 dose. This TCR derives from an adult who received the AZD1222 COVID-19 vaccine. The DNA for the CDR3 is TGTGCCAGCAGAACCGGGACAGGTAGCAATCAGCCCCAGCATTTT. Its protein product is CASRTGTGSNQPQHF.